The next 9 T cell receptor beta chains were all read from a single sample in a study of neurological immune-mediated disorders. TCRdb passed the 5' RACE reads through MiXCR, listing each CDR3 protein once. The data hold about 55,000 distinct CDR3 sequences, with 3% to 4% observed a single time. The sample was CD4+ T cells from blood. Receptors originate from a woman aged 40 to 50 with multiple sclerosis.

This clonotype was observed many times. The CDR3 coding sequence is TGCGCCAGCAGCCGCACAGGGGGCACAACAGATACGCAGTATTTT. As protein: CASSRTGGTTDTQYF. The rearrangement uses TRBV5-1 and TRBJ2-3; 9 bases agree with TRBD1. This CDR3 region has 15 residues. Trimming took 4 bases from V and 3 from J; bases not matched to a gene: 6. Germline V gene lookup returns CDR1 SGHRS and CDR2 YFSETQ.

This clonotype was seen ten or more times. The rearrangement links TRBV5-1 to TRBJ2-2; 10 bases match TRBD1. J was trimmed by 1 base and V by 3 bases; bases with no gene match: 0. Germline loops: CDR1 SGHRS, CDR2 YFSETQ. The CDR3 extends over 15 amino acids. The CDR3 sequence: CASSWDRGNTGELFF. CDR3 DNA: TGCGCCAGCAGCTGGGACAGGGGGAACACCGGGGAGCTGTTTTTT.

This clonotype was detected ten times or more. The chain links TRBV5-1 to TRBJ1-2; unclear D gene. Germline CDR1 SGHRS, CDR2 YFSETQ. CDR3 size: 13 residues. V lost 1 base and J lost 13, with 17 bases in between. The CDR3 bases are TGCGCCAGCAGCTTGACGTTAACCGACGGAGGCACCTTC. This gives the protein CASSLTLTDGGTF.

This clonotype was picked up many times. This chain uses TRBV6-1 with TRBJ1-1; 9 nucleotides match TRBD1. This CDR3 region has 12 residues. Trimming cost V 6 bases and J 6 bases; bases outside gene matches: 2. From germline, CDR1 is MNHNS and CDR2 SASEGT. CDR3 in amino acids: CASSRQGAEAFF. Here the CDR3 DNA reads TGTGCCAGCAGCCGACAGGGGGCTGAAGCTTTCTTT.

This clonotype was counted at least ten times. The chain is built from TRBV28 and TRBJ1-1; no firm D call. Germline V gene sequence: CDR1 MDHEN, CDR2 SYDVKM. Trimming shortened V by 6 bases and J by 5 bases, and 13 bases separated the two germline ends. The length of the CDR3 is 13 residues. The CDR3 sequence: CASSPLLTTEAFF. The CDR3 DNA reads TGTGCCAGCAGCCCTCTTTTGACTACTGAAGCTTTCTTT.

This clonotype was picked up many times. This sequence joins TRBV5-1 and TRBJ1-1; D is unresolved. The CDR3 length is 13 residues. Trimming took off 0 bases at V and 11 bases at J, with 14 bases between the two ends. Germline CDR1 and CDR2: SGHRS and YFSETQ. CDR3 loop: CASSLEVGMVAFF. CDR3 bases: TGCGCCAGCAGCTTGGAAGTGGGGATGGTCGCTTTCTTT.

This clonotype was picked up many times. This rearrangement joins TRBV15 to TRBJ1-5; no clear D gene. The germline V gene has CDR1 LNHNV and CDR2 YYDKDF (reference sequence). V shed 0 bases and J shed 6 bases, with 6 bases lying between them. The CDR3 is 13 amino acids. The CDR3 protein is CATSRDPLQPQHF. The CDR3 DNA follows: TGTGCCACCAGCAGAGATCCCCTTCAGCCCCAGCATTTT. The complete variable domain, with remaining parts taken from reference TRBV15 and TRBJ1-5, reads DAMVIQNPRYQVTQFGKPVTLSCSQTLNHNVMYWYQQKSSQAPKLLFHYYDKDFNNEADTPDNFQSRRPNTSFCFLDIRSPGLGDTAMYLCATSRDPLQPQHFGDGTRLSIL.

This clonotype came up many times. The chain employs TRBV12-3 or TRBV12-4 and TRBJ2-3; D gene uncertain. V lost 2 bases and J lost 4, with 10 bases in between. This CDR3 spans 14 amino acids. CDR3 loop: CASSLSRLSDTQYF. In DNA form, the CDR3 reads TGTGCCAGCAGTTTATCCCGGCTCTCAGATACGCAGTATTTT.

This clonotype was seen repeatedly, ten times or more. J is TRBJ1-2 and V is TRBV18; D ambiguous. CDR1 and CDR2 (germline): KGHSH, LQKENI. The CDR3 runs to 14 residues. V was clipped by 1 base and J by 4 bases, with 10 bases between them. The CDR3, as DNA: TGTGCCAGCTCACCACTCTCAGACTCCTATGGCTACACCTTC. It translates to CASSPLSDSYGYTF.